This T cell receptor (beta chain) derives from a study of glioma-infiltrating T cells. V lost 6 bases to trimming and J lost 2 bases, with 8 bases between them. The CDR3 length is 12 residues. CDR1 and CDR2 from the germline V gene are SQVTM and ANQGSEA. This clonotype was detected only a few times. TCR alpha and beta CDR3 regions were amplified from RNA using iRepertoire nested multiplex PCR. TCRdb ran MiXCR on the multiplex PCR reads and lists one entry per CDR3 protein. This table has about 380,000 distinct CDR3 sequences, about 40% appearing once. The rearrangement joins TRBV29-1 to TRBJ2-1, with a weak D call TRBD1 (5 bases). Material: glioma tissue, nonneoplastic brain tissue, or PBMCs (not recorded which). This receptor was taken from a human donor with low-grade glioma or glioblastoma, undergoing nonglioma brain surgery, or in good health (not recorded which). The CDR3 coding sequence is TGCAGCGTCCTGACAGCCTACAATGAGCAGTTCTTC. Protein sequence: CSVLTAYNEQFF.